These 15 T cell receptor beta chains were all obtained from the same sample, sequenced in a study of blood T cell repertoires in COVID-19. Produced via immunoSEQ multiplex PCR; TCRdb's table is partial and in-frame only. The sample carries 120,000 or so clones, around 81% recorded once. Sequences were obtained from peripheral blood. The receptors were sampled from a man aged 25-40 years with COVID-19, enrolled during active disease.

This clone was found a few times. V is TRBV2 and J is TRBJ1-5; 10 positions agree with TRBD1. The CDR3 has 13 residues. V lost 8 bases to trimming and J lost 6 bases; unmatched junction nucleotides: 4. The V gene's germline CDR1 is SNHLY and CDR2 FYNNEI. The CDR3 region is CASLRDRGQPQHF. CDR3 nucleotides: TGTGCCAGCCTCCGGGACAGGGGTCAGCCCCAGCATTTT.

This sequence joins TRBV5-4 and TRBJ2-7, with D perhaps TRBD2 (6 bases). CDR3 length: 14 residues. Deletions cut 3 bases from V and 4 bases from J, with 14 bases between. Germline CDR1 SGHNT, CDR2 YYREEE (reference sequence). CDR3 in amino acids: CASSWDVGRYEQYF. The CDR3 bases are TGTGCCAGCAGCTGGGACGTGGGGAGGTACGAGCAGTACTTC.

This chain joins TRBV10-2 and TRBJ1-2, with D perhaps TRBD1 (5 bases). V dropped 3 bases and J dropped 5 bases, with 19 bases sitting between them. CDR3 length: 16 amino acids. CDR1 WSHSY and CDR2 SAAADI come from the germline V gene. This CDR3 reads CASSDRRDGRSYGYTF. In nucleotides, the CDR3 is TGCGCCAGCAGTGATCGCAGGGATGGCCGATCTTATGGCTACACCTTC.

The chain is built from TRBV6-5 and TRBJ1-4, with 8 bases aligning to TRBD1. The germline V gene has CDR1 MNHEY and CDR2 SVGAGI. The ends lost 7 bases at V and 8 bases at J; junction bases unmatched: 12. The CDR3 has 15 amino acids. Here the CDR3 reads CASMWAGQGGEKLFF. The CDR3 DNA reads as TGTGCCAGCATGTGGGCCGGACAGGGAGGGGAAAAACTGTTTTTT.

This clone appeared once. The chain joins TRBV7-9 to TRBJ2-1; D may match TRBD1 or TRBD2 (9 bases each). V was shortened by 5 bases and J by 15 bases, with 32 bases between the two germline ends. The germline gives CDR1 SEHNR, CDR2 FQNEAQ (reference sequence). CDR3 length: 17 residues. The CDR3 DNA reads as TGTGCCAGCAGCCGGGGGACAGGGACTTCTAGCGGGATCGCGGGGTTCTTC. It translates to CASSRGTGTSSGIAGFF.

The CDR3 DNA reads TGCGCCAGCAGCCAAGATATCAGGGACACTGAAGCTTTCTTT. It encodes CASSQDIRDTEAFF. The chain employs TRBV4-1 and TRBJ1-1; D is perhaps TRBD1 (5 bases). The CDR3 spans 14 residues. CDR1 and CDR2 from the germline V gene are MGHRA and YSYEKL. The ends were cut back, 0 bases at V and 3 bases at J, with 8 bases in the middle.

J is TRBJ1-1 and V is TRBV18; D may be TRBD1 (6 bases). The V and J ends lost 4 bases and 6 bases respectively, with 15 bases between them. Germline CDR1 reads KGHSH; CDR2 reads LQKENI. CDR3 length: 14 amino acids. This CDR3 is CASSQTEGGSEAFF. The CDR3 DNA sequence: TGTGCCAGCTCACAGACCGAGGGGGGGTCTGAAGCTTTCTTT. Full variable domain (missing parts from reference TRBV18 and TRBJ1-1): NAGVMQNPRHLVRRRGQEARLRCSPMKGHSHVYWYRQLPEEGLKFMVYLQKENIIDESGMPKERFSAEFPKEGPSILRIQQVVRGDSAAYFCASSQTEGGSEAFFGQGTRLTVV.

The chain joins TRBV28 to TRBJ1-1; D uncertain. CDR3 size: 12 residues. The germline V gene encodes CDR1 MDHEN and CDR2 SYDVKM. V shed 6 bases and J shed 6 bases, with 11 bases lying between them. CDR3 in DNA: TGTGCCAGCAGCCTCGCACGAGCTGAAGCTTTCTTT. Encoded protein: CASSLARAEAFF.

The chain joins TRBV5-4 to TRBJ2-7; 8 nucleotides agree with TRBD1. The CDR3 length is 17 residues. Germline lookup yields CDR1 SGHNT and CDR2 YYREEE (reference sequence). J was trimmed by 7 bases and V by 0 bases; bases with no gene match: 15. This CDR3 reads CASSLARASRGRQEQYF. CDR3 in DNA: TGTGCCAGCAGCTTGGCCCGGGCGTCCAGGGGGCGGCAAGAGCAGTACTTC. Drawing the rest from reference TRBV5-4 and TRBJ2-7, the complete variable domain is ETGVTQSPTHLIKTRGQQVTLRCSSQSGHNTVSWYQQALGQGPQFIFQYYREEENGRGNFPPRFSGLQFPNYSSELNVNALELDDSALYLCASSLARASRGRQEQYFGPGTRLTVT.

This clone showed up just once. The V gene is TRBV10-3, the J gene TRBJ1-5, with D perhaps TRBD1 (5 bases). CDR1 is ENHRY and CDR2 is SYGVKD in the germline V gene. V lost 8 bases, J lost 4 bases, and 21 bases lay in between. This CDR3 is built from 16 residues. The CDR3 DNA sequence: TGTGCCATCGGGGGAGGGGACGGTGGGGGAAATCAGCCCCAGCATTTT. It encodes CAIGGGDGGGNQPQHF.

This clone was counted only a few times. V usage is TRBV19 and J usage is TRBJ2-7; 8 nucleotides line up with TRBD1. The V gene end was trimmed by 5 bases and the J gene end by 6 bases; junction bases not matched to a gene: 12. Germline assignment: CDR1 LNHDA and CDR2 SQIVND (reference sequence). This CDR3 is built from 15 residues. The CDR3 DNA is TGTGCCAGTAGTTCACCGCGACAGGGGATTGGCGAGCAGTACTTC. Encoded protein: CASSSPRQGIGEQYF. Variable domain in full (rest from reference TRBV19 and TRBJ2-7): DGGITQSPKYLFRKEGQNVTLSCEQNLNHDAMYWYRQDPGQGLRLIYYSQIVNDFQKGDIAEGYSVSREKKESFPLTVTSAQKNPTAFYLCASSSPRQGIGEQYFGPGTRLTVT.

The chain couples TRBV11-1 to TRBJ1-2; D is unclear. From germline, CDR1 is SGHAT and CDR2 FQDESV (reference sequence). V gave up 1 base and J gave up 2 bases, with 14 bases separating them. This CDR3 region has 16 residues. Written as DNA, the CDR3 is TGTGCCAGCAGCTTAGACCGAGGGAGAGGGAACTATGGCTACACCTTC. Protein product: CASSLDRGRGNYGYTF.

V gene TRBV30 combines with J gene TRBJ1-2; TRBD1 matches at 8 bases. Losses at the gene ends were 4 bases for V and 2 bases for J; bases not matched to a gene: 15. Germline CDR1 and CDR2: GTSNPN and SVGIG (reference sequence). The CDR3 sequence is 17 residues long. Here the CDR3 reads CAWIPPWTGSSNYGYTF. The CDR3 region has the DNA TGTGCCTGGATCCCGCCTTGGACAGGGTCGTCCAACTATGGCTACACCTTC. Drawing the rest from reference TRBV30 and TRBJ1-2, the complete variable domain is SQTIHQWPATLVQPVGSPLSLECTVEGTSNPNLYWYRQAAGRGLQLLFYSVGIGQISSEVPQNLSASRPQDRQFILSSKKLLLSDSGFYLCAWIPPWTGSSNYGYTFGSGTRLTVV.

J is TRBJ1-2 and V is TRBV11-2; 9 nucleotides agree with TRBD1. Germline V gives CDR1 SGHAT, CDR2 FQNNGV. V shed 1 base, J shed 4 bases, and the junction held 4 bases outside the gene matches. This CDR3 spans 15 amino acids. The CDR3: CASSLVGTGTYGYTF. The DNA of the CDR3 is TGTGCCAGCAGCTTAGTAGGGACAGGGACCTATGGCTACACCTTC.

The chain has TRBV18 and TRBJ2-1, with 7 bases identical to TRBD1. CDR1 and CDR2 (germline): KGHSH, LQKENI. The CDR3 contains 13 residues. With V trimmed by 3 bases and J by 14 bases, 10 bases remained unmatched. As DNA, the CDR3 is TGTGCCAGCTCACCCAACGCCGGGACAGATGAGTTCTTC. Its protein is CASSPNAGTDEFF.